This passage covers 28 T cell receptor beta chains from one sample sequenced in a study of OX40 agonist ivuxolimab in advanced cancers. TCRdb keeps only in-frame clones here, not all; method: immunoSEQ multiplex PCR. The sample has 22,000 or so clones, approximately 78% seen once. This sample comprised CD4+ or CD8+ T cells sorted from blood, obtained in a trial of the OX40 agonist ivuxolimab. These receptors all come from an adult with an advanced solid tumor such as melanoma, head and neck, liver or kidney cancer.

J is TRBJ2-5 and V is TRBV13; possible D gene TRBD2, 5 bases. There are 14 residues in the CDR3. Germline V gives CDR1 PRHDT, CDR2 FYEKMQ (reference sequence). Trimming removed 3 bases at V and 5 bases at J, with 13 bases between. CDR3 amino acids: CASSLRGLDETQYF. As DNA, the CDR3 is TGTGCCAGCAGCTTGCGCGGGTTAGACGAGACCCAGTACTTC.

V is TRBV2 and J is TRBJ2-2; D is undetermined. V lost 6 bases and J lost 0, with 5 bases in between. This CDR3 region has 13 residues. Germline V gene lookup returns CDR1 SNHLY and CDR2 FYNNEI. CDR3 sequence: CASSPPNTGELFF. The CDR3 coding sequence is TGTGCCAGCAGCCCTCCGAACACCGGGGAGCTGTTTTTT.

By proportion, this clone is medium-sized. CDR3 sequence (DNA): TGTGCCAGCAGCGCAGCTGGGACGGGAAATGGGCCCTACGAGCAGTACTTC. Its translation: CASSAAGTGNGPYEQYF. This chain joins TRBV9 and TRBJ2-7; perhaps D is TRBD1 or TRBD2 (5 bases each). Germline V CDR1 and CDR2: SGDLS, YYNGEE. The CDR3 totals 17 residues. The ends were cut back, 3 bases at V and 2 bases at J, with 21 bases in the middle.

This clone was seen a handful of times. The chain has TRBV4-1 and TRBJ1-5; tentative D call: TRBD1 (6 bases). This CDR3 is built from 13 residues. Trimming shortened V by 2 bases and J by 6 bases, and 8 bases separated the two germline ends. Germline V CDR1 and CDR2: MGHRA, YSYEKL. The CDR3 coding sequence is TGCGCCAGCAGCCAAACAGGGAGTCAGCCCCAGCATTTT. Amino acids: CASSQTGSQPQHF.

In this sample, this clone turned up a few times. This sequence joins TRBV6-4 and TRBJ1-1; D ambiguous. The CDR3 runs to 15 residues. Germline CDR1 is MRHNA and CDR2 is SNTAGT. The ends were cut back, 0 bases at V and 1 base at J, with 9 bases in the middle. This chain's CDR3 is CASSDSGRGNTEAFF. The DNA of the CDR3 is TGTGCCAGCAGTGACTCTGGGAGAGGGAACACTGAAGCTTTCTTT.

The chain recombines TRBV9 with TRBJ2-7; D not certain. The CDR3 totals 17 residues. V was pared by 4 bases and J by 3 bases, with 23 bases between. Germline V gives CDR1 SGDLS, CDR2 YYNGEE. CDR3 in amino acids: CASSPHPLSRAVYEQYF. CDR3 DNA sequence: TGTGCCAGCAGCCCGCACCCCTTGTCTAGAGCTGTCTACGAGCAGTACTTC.

The genes are TRBV7-3 and TRBJ2-7, with D possibly TRBD1 on 5 matching bases. V was clipped by 2 bases and J by 6 bases, with 11 bases between them. The CDR3 length is 13 residues. Germline values: CDR1 SGHTA, CDR2 FQGTGA. CDR3: CASSLSLQGEQYF. Written as DNA, the CDR3 is TGTGCCAGCAGCTTATCTCTCCAGGGCGAGCAGTACTTC.

Only a few counts were recorded for this clone. The rearrangement links TRBV7-6 to TRBJ2-7; the match to TRBD2 covers 7 bases. Germline V CDR1 and CDR2: SGHVS, FNYEAQ. The CDR3 has 14 amino acids. J was trimmed by 5 bases and V by 5 bases; bases with no gene match: 9. The CDR3: CASSGDYPSNEQYF. The CDR3 region has the DNA TGTGCCAGCAGCGGGGACTACCCTTCTAACGAGCAGTACTTC. The variable domain in full, completed from reference TRBV7-6 and TRBJ2-7, reads GAGVSQSPRYKVTKRGQDVALRCDPISGHVSLYWYRQALGQGPEFLTYFNYEAQQDKSGLPNDRFSAERPEGSISTLTIQRTEQRDSAMYRCASSGDYPSNEQYFGPGTRLTVT.

The J gene is TRBJ2-7, the V gene TRBV5-4; 7 bases agree with TRBD2. CDR3 size: 14 residues. The ends lost 1 base at V and 2 bases at J; junction bases unmatched: 3. Germline CDR1 is SGHNT and CDR2 is YYREEE (reference sequence). The chain's CDR3 is CASSLRLAPYEQYF. CDR3 nucleotides: TGTGCCAGCAGCTTGAGACTAGCCCCCTACGAGCAGTACTTC.

The chain has TRBV28 and TRBJ1-1, with unresolved D. The CDR3 sequence is 14 residues long. Per germline, CDR1 MDHEN and CDR2 SYDVKM. The V end lost 7 bases, the J end lost 1 base, and 13 bases lay between the germline ends. DNA of the CDR3: TGTGCCAGCATGCCGCTTTTAAAGAACACTGAAGCTTTCTTT. This encodes CASMPLLKNTEAFF.

This clone appeared a single time. The rearrangement links TRBV7-8 to TRBJ1-2, with TRBD1 as a possible D gene (5 bases). V dropped 4 bases and J dropped 3 bases, with 15 bases sitting between them. There are 15 residues in the CDR3. Germline CDR1 reads SGHVS; CDR2 reads FQNEAQ. CDR3 bases: TGTGCCAGCAGCTCGGGGACCGGGTTACACTATGGCTACACCTTC. The encoded protein is CASSSGTGLHYGYTF.

This sequence joins TRBV9 and TRBJ1-4; D not resolved. In germline, CDR1 is SGDLS, CDR2 YYNGEE. V dropped 0 bases and J dropped 6 bases, with 9 bases sitting between them. The CDR3 is 14 amino acids. The DNA for the CDR3 is TGTGCCAGCAGCGTAGAAGCGGCGGATGAAAAACTGTTTTTT. Protein: CASSVEAADEKLFF. The variable domain in full, completed from reference TRBV9 and TRBJ1-4, reads DSGVTQTPKHLITATGQRVTLRCSPRSGDLSVYWYQQSLDQGLQFLIQYYNGEERAKGNILERFSAQQFPDLHSELNLSSLELGDSALYFCASSVEAADEKLFFGSGTQLSVL.

J is TRBJ2-3 and V is TRBV27; 11 nucleotides match TRBD2. Germline CDR1 MNHEY, CDR2 SMNVEV (reference sequence). The CDR3 spans 16 residues. V lost 2 bases, J lost 1 base, and 2 bases stayed unmatched. CDR3 residues: CASSLGTSGRTDTQYF. The CDR3 DNA sequence: TGTGCCAGCAGTTTAGGGACTAGCGGACGCACAGATACGCAGTATTTT.

This chain links TRBV27 with TRBJ1-2; TRBD1 matches 9 bases. CDR3 length equals 15 residues. J gave up 6 bases and V 0 bases, and 5 bases lay outside the gene matches. Germline V CDR1 and CDR2: MNHEY, SMNVEV (reference sequence). CDR3 in amino acids: CASSLSTGGINGYTF. The CDR3 region has the DNA TGTGCCAGCAGTTTATCAACAGGGGGCATCAATGGCTACACCTTC.

This rearrangement joins TRBV10-3 to TRBJ2-1; 10 bases line up with TRBD1. The CDR3 loop spans 13 amino acids. V lost 8 bases and J lost 3; bases outside the gene matches: 1. CDR1 ENHRY and CDR2 SYGVKD come from the germline V gene. In DNA form, the CDR3 reads TGTGCCATCCGGGACAGGGGCTACAATGAGCAGTTCTTC. This codes for CAIRDRGYNEQFF.

CDR3 nucleotides: TGTGCCAGCAATTTACAGGGGGCCACTGAAGCTTTCTTT. It translates to CASNLQGATEAFF. The J gene is TRBJ1-1, the V gene TRBV6-5; TRBD1 aligns across 9 bases. J lost 4 bases, V lost 7 bases, and 4 bases had no gene match. From germline, CDR1 is MNHEY and CDR2 SVGAGI. CDR3 length equals 13 residues.

As DNA, the CDR3 is TGTGCCAGCAGCGAGCGACTCCGGGACAGTGAGCATTTT. This translates into CASSERLRDSEHF. The genes are TRBV7-7 and TRBJ1-5, with 7 bases lining up with TRBD1. CDR1 SSHAT and CDR2 FNYEAQ come from the germline V gene (reference sequence). The junction had 12 bases not matched to a gene; V was cut back by 5 bases and J by 14 bases. The length of the CDR3 is 13 residues.

This clone appeared a single time. As DNA, the CDR3 is TGTGCCAGCAGTCTGACAGGATCCCTACGCGAGCAGTACTTC. Its translation is CASSLTGSLREQYF. The V call is TRBV27, the J call TRBJ2-7; a weak D match, TRBD1 (6 bases). V was clipped by 5 bases and J by 6 bases, with 17 bases between them. The length of the CDR3 is 14 residues. Per the germline V gene, CDR1 is MNHEY and CDR2 is SMNVEV (reference sequence).

This chain joins TRBV27 and TRBJ2-1; maybe TRBD2 (5 bases). V lost 6 bases, J lost 8 bases, and 11 bases lay in between. CDR3 length equals 12 residues. CDR1 and CDR2 (germline): MNHEY, SMNVEV (reference sequence). The chain's CDR3 is CASRLSGDEQFF. CDR3 DNA sequence: TGTGCCAGCAGGCTTTCCGGGGATGAGCAGTTCTTC.

This clone is medium-sized (0.01 to 0.1%) by share. The rearrangement links TRBV7-3 to TRBJ2-1; 9 bases are shared with TRBD2. The CDR3 totals 15 residues. With V trimmed by 2 bases and J by 8 bases, 7 bases remained unmatched. CDR1 is SGHTA, CDR2 FQGTGA, per germline. The CDR3, as DNA: TGTGCCAGCAGCTTAGATGCGGGAGGGCCATATGAGCAGTTCTTC. Translated, it gives CASSLDAGGPYEQFF.

This clone was counted a few times. V gene TRBV14 combines with J gene TRBJ2-3; possible D gene TRBD2, 7 bases. Germline CDR1 reads SGHDN; CDR2 reads FVKESK. This CDR3 is 16 amino acids long. Trimming removed 0 bases at V and 1 base at J, with 11 bases between. The CDR3 region has the DNA TGTGCCAGCAGCCAAGATGTCGGGGGGCGCACAGATACGCAGTATTTT. It is translated as CASSQDVGGRTDTQYF.

The chain couples TRBV7-9 to TRBJ2-1, with D uncertain. Germline lookup yields CDR1 SEHNR and CDR2 FQNEAQ (reference sequence). The V end lost 5 bases, the J end lost 6 bases, and 11 bases lay between the germline ends. The CDR3 sequence is 13 residues long. Here the CDR3 reads CASSGYSLNEQFF. The CDR3 DNA sequence: TGTGCCAGCAGCGGCTATTCGCTCAATGAGCAGTTCTTC.

The chain employs TRBV5-1 and TRBJ1-1, with D maybe TRBD1 (6 bases). The CDR3 extends over 11 amino acids. Trimming shortened V by 2 bases and J by 8 bases, and 7 bases separated the two germline ends. Germline assignment: CDR1 SGHRS and CDR2 YFSETQ. As DNA, the CDR3 is TGCGCCAGCAGCTTAGGGACAGAAGCTTTCTTT. Amino acids: CASSLGTEAFF.

The V gene is TRBV4-3, the J gene TRBJ1-2; perhaps TRBD1 as D (5 bases). This CDR3 spans 15 amino acids. Per the germline V gene, CDR1 is LGHNA and CDR2 is YSLEER. Trimming shortened V by 0 bases and J by 3 bases, and 11 bases separated the two germline ends. CDR3 residues: CASSQDSGTHYGYTF. The CDR3 bases are TGCGCCAGCAGCCAAGATTCCGGGACCCACTATGGCTACACCTTC.

The chain couples TRBV6-5 to TRBJ2-7, with 8 bases identical to TRBD1. Per the germline V gene, CDR1 is MNHEY and CDR2 is SVGAGI. V lost 2 bases to trimming and J lost 2 bases; unmatched junction nucleotides: 2. The CDR3 runs to 14 residues. This CDR3 is CASSYRDRTYEQYF. The CDR3 DNA reads as TGTGCCAGCAGTTACCGGGACAGGACCTACGAGCAGTACTTC.

The chain employs TRBV19 and TRBJ1-1; unclear D gene. Germline CDR1 reads LNHDA; CDR2 reads SQIVND (reference sequence). Trimming took off 3 bases at V and 0 bases at J, with 8 bases between the two ends. The CDR3 is 14 amino acids. Here the CDR3 reads CASSMIGLNTEAFF. The DNA for the CDR3 is TGTGCCAGTAGTATGATAGGATTGAACACTGAAGCTTTCTTT.

The chain links TRBV6-5 to TRBJ2-7, with 11 bases fitting TRBD2. The V gene's germline CDR1 is MNHEY and CDR2 SVGAGI. The CDR3 is made up of 15 amino acids. After removal of 2 bases from V and 3 bases from J, the junction contained 3 bases not matched to a gene. CDR3 residues: CASSYTTSGGYEQYF. The DNA for the CDR3 is TGTGCCAGCAGTTACACAACTAGCGGGGGCTACGAGCAGTACTTC.

This clone was seen repeatedly, ten times or more. V is TRBV15 and J is TRBJ1-1; unclear D gene. The V end lost 0 bases, the J end lost 0 bases, and 8 bases lay between the germline ends. This CDR3 has 15 residues. The V gene's germline CDR1 is LNHNV and CDR2 YYDKDF (reference sequence). CDR3 in DNA: TGTGCCACCAGCAGAGATCGGGGATTGAACACTGAAGCTTTCTTT. This codes for CATSRDRGLNTEAFF.